Each of the 18 T cell receptor beta chains below was sequenced from the same sample in a study of technical replicates of blood from several donors. Method: immunoSEQ multiplex PCR; TCRdb's copy keeps in-frame clones and lacks some. Altogether approximately 92,000 clones are present, about 95% being singletons, with the ten largest covering around 0.21%. The sample was T cells isolated from PBMCs. The origin of the receptors is a human donor in good health.

The chain uses TRBV29-1 and TRBJ1-2; the match to TRBD1 covers 9 bases. The CDR3 spans 14 residues. Germline V CDR1 and CDR2: SQVTM, ANQGSEA. J gave up 4 bases and V 7 bases, and 10 bases lay outside the gene matches. The CDR3, as DNA: TGCAGCGCTAAGGGACAGGGTAAAGTCTATGGCTACACCTTC. This translates into CSAKGQGKVYGYTF. Together with reference TRBV29-1 and TRBJ1-2, the CDR3 gives the full variable domain: SAVISQKPSRDICQRGTSLTIQCQVDSQVTMMFWYRQQPGQSLTLIATANQGSEATYESGFVIDKFPISRPNLTFSTLTVSNMSPEDSSIYLCSAKGQGKVYGYTFGSGTRLTVV.

This chain connects TRBV11-2 to TRBJ2-7; TRBD2 agrees at 14 bases. From germline, CDR1 is SGHAT and CDR2 FQNNGV. This CDR3 comprises 17 residues. V shed 4 bases and J 6 bases; nucleotides not matched to a gene: 11. CDR3 nucleotide sequence: TGTGCCAGCAGCTCGGGTGAGCTTGGACTAGCGGGAGGCGAGCAGTACTTC. Translation: CASSSGELGLAGGEQYF.

CDR3: CASSLGRGTDTQYF. In nucleotides, the CDR3 is TGTGCCAGCAGCCTAGGGCGGGGGACAGATACGCAGTATTTT. This chain links TRBV6-1 with TRBJ2-3; 7 bases fit TRBD2. CDR1 and CDR2 (germline): MNHNS, SASEGT. With 6 bases clipped from V and 3 bases from J, the junction kept 6 bases outside the gene matches. The CDR3 consists of 14 residues.

The chain employs TRBV5-4 and TRBJ2-3; the match to TRBD2 covers 8 bases. Germline CDR1 SGHNT, CDR2 YYREEE (reference sequence). This CDR3 spans 18 amino acids. V shed 5 bases, J shed 3 bases, and the junction held 17 bases outside the gene matches. Written as DNA, the CDR3 is TGTGCCAGCAGGACGTTCTCAACGGGAGGGCTGGGGACAGATACGCAGTATTTT. Translation: CASRTFSTGGLGTDTQYF.

This chain uses TRBV7-9 with TRBJ1-2; 11 nucleotides line up with TRBD1. The CDR3 totals 15 residues. V lost 3 bases to trimming and J lost 0 bases; unmatched junction nucleotides: 0. Per germline, CDR1 SEHNR and CDR2 FQNEAQ (reference sequence). The CDR3 coding sequence is TGTGCCAGCAGCTTGGGACAGGGGGCTAACTATGGCTACACCTTC. Residues: CASSLGQGANYGYTF. Together with reference TRBV7-9 and TRBJ1-2, the CDR3 gives the full variable domain: DTGVSQNPRHKITKRGQNVTFRCDPISEHNRLYWYRQTLGQGPEFLTYFQNEAQLEKSRLLSDRFSAERPKGSFSTLEIQRTEQGDSAMYLCASSLGQGANYGYTFGSGTRLTVV.

The CDR3 bases are TGCGCCACCCAAAGACTAGCGGGAGATAGGACCGGGGAGCTGTTTTTT. Its protein product is CATQRLAGDRTGELFF. This chain joins TRBV5-1 and TRBJ2-2; 12 bases match TRBD2. The junction had 11 bases not matched to a gene; V was cut back by 9 bases and J by 5 bases. Per the germline V gene, CDR1 is SGHRS and CDR2 is YFSETQ. The CDR3 sequence is 16 residues long.

Points on this clone: This sample includes further DNA sequences coding for the same CDR3. V is TRBV5-1 and J is TRBJ2-7, with TRBD2 identical over 9 bases. Germline assignment: CDR1 SGHRS and CDR2 YFSETQ. This CDR3 has 15 residues. J was trimmed by 4 bases and V by 0 bases; bases with no gene match: 5. The CDR3 DNA reads TGCGCCAGCAGCTTGGGTTTAGCGGGAGTTTACGAGCAGTACTTC. Its translation is CASSLGLAGVYEQYF.

The chain recombines TRBV4-1 with TRBJ1-3, with 9 bases lining up with TRBD1. The CDR3 has 15 residues. Germline-derived CDR1 and CDR2 are MGHRA and YSYEKL. V trimming: 2 bases; J trimming: 6 bases; junction bases outside the gene matches: 5. In DNA, the CDR3 is TGCGCCAGCAGCCAAAGACAGGGGGACATAAACACCATATATTTT. It is translated as CASSQRQGDINTIYF.

The V and J genes are TRBV19 and TRBJ2-3; 7 nucleotides line up with TRBD2. Germline V gene lookup returns CDR1 LNHDA and CDR2 SQIVND (reference sequence). The V segment lost 7 bases and the J segment 2 bases; nucleotides outside the gene matches: 9. This CDR3 has 15 residues. The CDR3 sequence: CASTSTSADTDTQYF. CDR3 DNA sequence: TGTGCCAGTACCTCTACTAGCGCGGACACAGATACGCAGTATTTT.

The rearrangement uses TRBV5-1 and TRBJ2-4, with TRBD1 as a possible D gene (6 bases). V lost 1 base to trimming and J lost 9 bases, with 14 bases between them. Germline V CDR1 and CDR2: SGHRS, YFSETQ. The CDR3 loop spans 14 amino acids. The CDR3 reads CASSLSTGQSIQYF. The CDR3 region has the DNA TGCGCCAGCAGCTTGAGTACAGGGCAGAGCATTCAGTACTTC.

This clone was detected only once. The chain uses TRBV10-3 and TRBJ2-6; D might be TRBD1 (5 bases). The CDR3 is 14 amino acids. Trimming removed 8 bases from V and 4 bases from J, with 12 bases in between. CDR1 ENHRY and CDR2 SYGVKD come from the germline V gene. The CDR3 nucleotides are TGTGCCATCTCACCCCAGGGCGGGGCCAACGTCCTGACTTTC. Protein sequence: CAISPQGGANVLTF.

On this clone itself: Relative to the germline gene, one junction end is altered; a read error may explain this. The gene calls are TRBV7-9 and TRBJ2-3; 7 positions match TRBD1. The germline CDR1 and CDR2 sequences are SEHNR and FQNEAQ (reference sequence). The CDR3 is 14 amino acids. CDR3 nucleotide sequence: TGTGCCAGCAGCTTAGTCAGGGGGACAGATACCCAGTATTTT. This translates into CASSLVRGTDTQYF.

The rearrangement joins TRBV5-6 to TRBJ1-1, with D tentatively TRBD1 (6 bases). Germline V gene data show CDR1 as SGHDT and CDR2 as YYEEEE. The length of the CDR3 is 13 residues. With 5 bases removed from V and 0 bases from J, the gap between germline ends came to 8 bases. For the CDR3, the DNA is TGTGCCAGCAGTGGACAGTTGAACACTGAAGCTTTCTTT. This codes for CASSGQLNTEAFF.

The chain uses TRBV5-8 and TRBJ1-5, with 7 bases that match TRBD1. This CDR3 is 15 amino acids long. V shed 6 bases, J shed 3 bases, and the junction held 9 bases outside the gene matches. Germline V gene sequence: CDR1 SGHTS, CDR2 YDEGEE. CDR3 residues: CASTLGQSHNQPQHF. In nucleotides, the CDR3 is TGTGCCAGCACCCTGGGACAGTCACACAATCAGCCCCAGCATTTT.

V and J are TRBV19 and TRBJ2-3, with 9 positions matching TRBD1. Germline V lookup: CDR1 LNHDA, CDR2 SQIVND (reference sequence). The V and J ends lost 7 bases and 7 bases, in that order; junction bases with no gene match: 9. The CDR3 has 14 residues. The CDR3 DNA reads as TGTGCCAGTACCCCGGGACAGGGTTCCTATACGCAGTATTTT. Amino acids: CASTPGQGSYTQYF.

The rearrangement uses TRBV7-9 and TRBJ2-1, with 13 nucleotides matching TRBD2. Per germline, CDR1 SEHNR and CDR2 FQNEAQ (reference sequence). V shed 3 bases, J shed 5 bases, and the junction held 4 bases outside the gene matches. This CDR3 contains 16 residues. The CDR3 DNA reads as TGTGCCAGCAGCTTGAGGACTAGCGGGAGCCACAATGAGCAGTTCTTC. It yields the protein CASSLRTSGSHNEQFF. The variable domain in full, with the rest retrieved from reference TRBV7-9 and TRBJ2-1, is DTGVSQNPRHKITKRGQNVTFRCDPISEHNRLYWYRQTLGQGPEFLTYFQNEAQLEKSRLLSDRFSAERPKGSFSTLEIQRTEQGDSAMYLCASSLRTSGSHNEQFFGPGTRLTVL.

J is TRBJ2-7 and V is TRBV4-1; D remains ambiguous. The CDR3 runs to 14 residues. The V gene's germline CDR1 is MGHRA and CDR2 YSYEKL. V lost 1 base and J 0 bases, leaving 7 bases between the germline ends. CDR3 region: CASSQGRISYEQYF. Written as DNA, the CDR3 is TGCGCCAGCAGCCAAGGGCGGATCTCCTACGAGCAGTACTTC.

CDR3 sequence: CASSLADSLVGYEQFF. CDR3 nucleotides: TGTGCCAGCAGCTTAGCGGATTCTCTTGTGGGCTATGAGCAGTTCTTC. The chain recombines TRBV7-9 with TRBJ2-1; D is unclear. Germline V gene sequence: CDR1 SEHNR, CDR2 FQNEAQ (reference sequence). V lost 0 bases to trimming and J lost 8 bases, with 17 bases between them. This CDR3 region has 16 residues.